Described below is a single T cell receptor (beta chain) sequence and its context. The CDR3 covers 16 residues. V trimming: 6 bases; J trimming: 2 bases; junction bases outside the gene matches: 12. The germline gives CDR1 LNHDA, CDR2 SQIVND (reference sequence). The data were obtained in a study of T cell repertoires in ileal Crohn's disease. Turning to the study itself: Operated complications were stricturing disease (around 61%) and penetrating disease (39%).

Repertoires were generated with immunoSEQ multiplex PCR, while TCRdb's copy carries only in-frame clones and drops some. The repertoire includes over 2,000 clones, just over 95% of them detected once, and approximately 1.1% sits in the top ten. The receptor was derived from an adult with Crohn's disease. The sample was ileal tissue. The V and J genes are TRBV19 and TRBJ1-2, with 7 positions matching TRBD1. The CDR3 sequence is CASSFDRATNNYGYTF. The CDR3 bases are TGTGCCAGTAGCTTCGACAGGGCCACCAACAACTATGGCTACACCTTC.